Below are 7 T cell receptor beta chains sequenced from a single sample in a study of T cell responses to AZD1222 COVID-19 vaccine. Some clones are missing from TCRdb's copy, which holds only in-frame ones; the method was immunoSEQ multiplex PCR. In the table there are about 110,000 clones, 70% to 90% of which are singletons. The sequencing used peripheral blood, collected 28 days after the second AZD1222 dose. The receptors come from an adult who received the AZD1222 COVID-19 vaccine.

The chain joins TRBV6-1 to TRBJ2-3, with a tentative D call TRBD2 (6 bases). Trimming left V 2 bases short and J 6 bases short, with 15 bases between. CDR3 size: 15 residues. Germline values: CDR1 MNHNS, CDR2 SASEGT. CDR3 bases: TGTGCCAGCAGTGAACTCCCGGGACTTCGGGATACGCAGTATTTT. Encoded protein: CASSELPGLRDTQYF.

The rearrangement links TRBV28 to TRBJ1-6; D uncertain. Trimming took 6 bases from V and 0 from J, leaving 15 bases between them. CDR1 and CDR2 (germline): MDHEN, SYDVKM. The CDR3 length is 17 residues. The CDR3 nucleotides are TGTGCCAGCAGCCCGCCCCCCCTAAGCTCCTATAATTCACCCCTCCACTTT. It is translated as CASSPPPLSSYNSPLHF. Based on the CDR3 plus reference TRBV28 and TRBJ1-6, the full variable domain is DVKVTQSSRYLVKRTGEKVFLECVQDMDHENMFWYRQDPGLGLRLIYFSYDVKMKEKGDIPEGYSVSREKKERFSLILESASTNQTSMYLCASSPPPLSSYNSPLHFGNGTRLTVT.

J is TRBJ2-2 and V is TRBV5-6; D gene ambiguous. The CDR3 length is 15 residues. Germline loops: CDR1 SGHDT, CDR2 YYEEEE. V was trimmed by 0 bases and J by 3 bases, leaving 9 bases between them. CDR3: CASSLVSGYTGELFF. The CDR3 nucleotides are TGTGCCAGCAGCTTGGTTTCAGGTTACACCGGGGAGCTGTTTTTT.

CDR3 DNA sequence: TGTGCCACCAGCAGAGATAGGAGCAGGGGATTTAATGAAAAACTGTTTTTT. It codes for CATSRDRSRGFNEKLFF. The V call is TRBV15, the J call TRBJ1-4; D might be TRBD1 (6 bases). This CDR3 is 17 amino acids long. The germline V gene encodes CDR1 LNHNV and CDR2 YYDKDF (reference sequence). Trimming cost V 0 bases and J 4 bases, with 15 bases left between them.

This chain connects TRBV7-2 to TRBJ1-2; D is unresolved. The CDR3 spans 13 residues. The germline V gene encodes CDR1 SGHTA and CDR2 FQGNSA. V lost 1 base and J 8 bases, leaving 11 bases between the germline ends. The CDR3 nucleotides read TGTGCCAGCAGCTTAGTGAGGGTTGGAGGCTACACCTTC. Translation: CASSLVRVGGYTF. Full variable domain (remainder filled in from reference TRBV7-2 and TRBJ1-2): GAGVSQSPSNKVTEKGKDVELRCDPISGHTALYWYRQSLGQGLEFLIYFQGNSAPDKSGLPSDRFSAERTGGSVSTLTIQRTQQEDSAVYLCASSLVRVGGYTFGSGTRLTVV.

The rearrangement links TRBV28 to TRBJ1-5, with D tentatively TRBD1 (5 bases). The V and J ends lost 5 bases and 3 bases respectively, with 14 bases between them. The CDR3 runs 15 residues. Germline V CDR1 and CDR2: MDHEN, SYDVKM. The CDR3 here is CASSLGAGYNQPQHF. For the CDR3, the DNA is TGTGCCAGCAGTCTGGGTGCAGGGTACAATCAGCCCCAGCATTTT.

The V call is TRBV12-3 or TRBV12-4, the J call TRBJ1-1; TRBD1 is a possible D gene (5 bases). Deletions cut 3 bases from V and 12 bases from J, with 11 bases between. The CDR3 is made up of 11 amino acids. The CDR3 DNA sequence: TGTGCCAGCAGTTTTCTGGGGGATTCTTTCTTT. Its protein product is CASSFLGDSFF.